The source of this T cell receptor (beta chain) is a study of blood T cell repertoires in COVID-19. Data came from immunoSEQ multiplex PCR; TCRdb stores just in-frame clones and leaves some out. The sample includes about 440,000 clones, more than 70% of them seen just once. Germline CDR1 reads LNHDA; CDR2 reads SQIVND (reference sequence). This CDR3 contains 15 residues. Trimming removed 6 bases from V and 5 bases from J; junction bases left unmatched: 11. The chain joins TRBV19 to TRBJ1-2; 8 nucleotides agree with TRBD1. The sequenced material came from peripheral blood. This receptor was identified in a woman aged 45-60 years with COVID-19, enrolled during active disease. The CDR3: CASSRTRGQGYGYTF. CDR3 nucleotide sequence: TGTGCCAGTAGCCGGACCAGGGGGCAAGGATATGGCTACACCTTC.